The rows below give T cell receptor beta chains drawn from one sample of a study of blood T cell repertoires in COVID-19. The repertoire was sequenced with immunoSEQ multiplex PCR; TCRdb's copy has only in-frame clones and lacks some. The sample yields 400,000 to 450,000 clones, more than 80% seen once. Source material: PBMCs or T cells enriched from blood (not recorded which). These receptors all come from a young man who had recovered from COVID-19. The CDR3 runs from the conserved cysteine through the conserved F or W. A D gene is named only where the DNA matches it firmly.

v_gene	d_gene	CDR3aa
TRBV12-5	TRBD1	CASGLVLGDRGPYNEQFF
TRBV6-2/TRBV6-3	-	CASSINKGREAFF
TRBV18	TRBD2	CASSGLAGAYEQYF
TRBV9	TRBD2	CASSGAGGNNEQFF
TRBV5-1	TRBD1	CASSTGGRTEAFF
TRBV29-1	TRBD2	CSAAGGSYEQYF
TRBV7-9	TRBD1	CASSPRGRGNEKLFF
TRBV28	-	CASVSRTNEKLFF
TRBV19	TRBD2	CASSFTLAGGFNEQFF
TRBV18	TRBD1	CASSKGQGTNEQFF